This passage covers 11 T cell receptor beta chains from one sample sequenced in a study of tumor-infiltrating lymphocytes in primary liver carcinoma. A constant-region primer primed TCR beta cDNA synthesis from roughly 510 ng of total RNA. Researchers made the TCR beta libraries by running three nested multiplex PCR rounds with slightly modified ARM-PCR. The first two PCR rounds, roughly 10 cycles each, used TRBV1-TRBV30 forward primers and a C-beta reverse primer. Each CDR3 protein is one row after TCRdb ran MiXCR on the multiplex PCR reads. The sample has tens of thousands of distinct CDR3 sequences, 60% to 75% seen once. Starting material for RNA and DNA co-extraction consisted of about 19-32 mg of unsorted bulk tissue. The sample was liver tumor tissue from sampling region 2. Stated subset: tumor region T2, inferior pole. These receptors were collected from a man aged 35 to 55 with primary liver carcinoma and hepatitis B virus infection.

To note about this clonotype: Since the CDR3 does not end with the conserved phenylalanine or tryptophan, this likely comes from a read error. V is TRBV4-1 and J is TRBJ1-5, with a possible D match to TRBD1 (5 bases). The CDR3 totals 15 residues. In germline, CDR1 is MGHRA, CDR2 YSYEKL. The CDR3 region is CASSSAGGINQPQHY. The CDR3 coding sequence is TGCGCCAGCAGCTCAGCGGGGGGGATAAATCAGCCACAGCATTAT.

In the case of this clonotype: A single base separates this from a much larger clone, so it may be a read error. The chain couples TRBV28 to TRBJ1-6; D gene uncertain. The germline V gene has CDR1 MDHEN and CDR2 SYDVKM. The CDR3 covers 15 residues. V was shortened by 2 bases and J by 11 bases, with 16 bases between the two germline ends. CDR3 loop: CASSLGSSGDTPLHF. DNA for the CDR3: TGTGCCAGCAGTTTAGGATCCTCGGGAGATACACCCCTCCACTTT.

This clonotype was observed at least ten times. The rearrangement uses TRBV6-1 and TRBJ2-7, with 11 nucleotides matching TRBD2. There are 13 residues in the CDR3. The trim removed 8 bases at V and 3 bases at J, leaving 3 bases unmatched. Germline V gene data show CDR1 as MNHNS and CDR2 as SASEGT. CDR3: CASSGTSGYEQYF. The CDR3 DNA follows: TGTGCCAGCTCGGGGACTAGCGGCTACGAGCAGTACTTC.

This clonotype occurred many times. The rearrangement joins TRBV7-2 to TRBJ1-3; TRBD1 might be the D (6 bases). The CDR3 has 15 residues. Per the germline V gene, CDR1 is SGHTA and CDR2 is FQGNSA. V lost 1 base, J lost 3 bases, and 10 bases lay in between. CDR3 in amino acids: CASSLGGGVGNTIYF. The CDR3 nucleotides read TGTGCCAGCAGCTTAGGGGGGGGCGTTGGAAACACCATATATTTT.

The count of this clonotype is one. One junction end disagrees with the germline gene, perhaps due to a read error. This chain connects TRBV10-3 to TRBJ2-6, with 8 bases that match TRBD1. The CDR3 totals 17 residues. Looked up from germline, CDR1 is ENHRY and CDR2 is SYGVKD. CDR3 residues: CAIRVGQADSGANVPTF. CDR3 sequence (DNA): TGTGCCATCAGGGTGGGACAGGCGGACTCTGGGGCCAACGTCCCGACTTTC.

On this clonotype: Relative to the germline gene, one junction end is altered; a read error may explain this. The CDR3 DNA sequence: TGTGTCAGCAGTTTAAATTCTCCCACTGAAGCTTTCTTT. Protein: CVSSLNSPTEAFF. The chain links TRBV12-3 or TRBV12-4 to TRBJ1-1; D is uncertain. The CDR3 runs to 13 residues.

A word on this clonotype: The CDR3 does not close with the conserved phenylalanine or tryptophan, likely indicating a read error. This chain uses TRBV6-5 with TRBJ2-7, with D maybe TRBD1 (6 bases). The ends were cut back, 6 bases at V and 3 bases at J, with 12 bases in the middle. The germline gives CDR1 MNHEY, CDR2 SVGAGI. The CDR3 totals 13 residues. In DNA form, the CDR3 reads TGTGCCAGCAGCCGAGGCAGGGGCTACGAGCAGTACATC. Amino acids: CASSRGRGYEQYI.

Worth noting for this clonotype: The CDR3 end shows no conserved phenylalanine or tryptophan, and so a read error is likely. It is unclear where the CDR3 begins or ends on the DNA, so no DNA is shown, and the CDR3 is as TCRdb lists it. The chain uses TRBV7-9 and TRBJ1-5. Germline CDR1 SEHNR, CDR2 FQNEAQ (reference sequence). The CDR3 length is 12 residues, termini included. This chain's CDR3 is CASSHSNQPHHS.

As to this clonotype: Possible read error: a much larger clone is one base away. The V and J genes are TRBV24-1 and TRBJ2-3; D may be TRBD2 (5 bases). Germline CDR1 KGHDR, CDR2 SFDVKD. CDR3 length: 11 amino acids. Here the CDR3 reads CVTGVSSGEYF. CDR3 sequence (DNA): TGTGTCACCGGGGTCTCCTCCGGGGAGTATTTT.

As to this clonotype: A junction boundary mismatches the germline segment, possibly from a read error. The chain has TRBV4-1 and TRBJ2-7; possibly TRBD1 for D (6 bases). In germline, CDR1 is MGHRA, CDR2 YSYEKL. The CDR3 has 14 amino acids. The CDR3 region is CASSQGLDLGEQYF. The CDR3 coding sequence is TGCGCCAGTAGCCAGGGGCTAGATCTGGGCGAGCAGTACTTC.

The rearrangement joins TRBV29-1 to TRBJ2-4; D could derive from TRBD1 or TRBD2 (5 bases each). Germline CDR1 is SQVTM and CDR2 is ANQGSEA. V gave up 4 bases and J gave up 9 bases, with 19 bases separating them. The CDR3 covers 14 residues. The chain's CDR3 is CSVGLRGLGAIQYF. The CDR3, as DNA: TGCAGCGTTGGACTAAGGGGCCTCGGCGCCATTCAGTACTTC.